Below, 5 T cell receptor beta chains from the same sample are listed, as sequenced in a study of PD-1 blockade in classical Hodgkin lymphoma. The method was immunoSEQ multiplex PCR; TCRdb's version includes in-frame clones alone and lacks a portion of them. Here the sample spans more than 10,000 clones, around 77% being singletons. Every single patient, without exception, relapsed after autologous stem cell transplantation, and brentuximab vedotin exposure varied. The source was peripheral blood mononuclear cells (PBMCs), collected at baseline. Every receptor here comes from a human donor with classical Hodgkin lymphoma.

The V gene is TRBV6-1, the J gene TRBJ2-5; possible D gene TRBD1, 6 bases. This CDR3 contains 13 residues. CDR1 is MNHNS, CDR2 SASEGT, per germline. V was cut by 5 bases and J by 6 bases, with 13 bases left in between. The CDR3 is CASSSNREQTQYF. The CDR3 coding sequence is TGTGCCAGCAGTTCAAACAGGGAACAGACCCAGTACTTC.

The chain joins TRBV28 to TRBJ2-5; D uncertain. Germline V gene lookup returns CDR1 MDHEN and CDR2 SYDVKM. The CDR3 has 15 residues. Between the trimmed V and J ends, which lost 5 bases and 5 bases, there was a span of 18 bases. In DNA form, the CDR3 reads TGTGCCAGCAGTCCTTCGCCCACCTTGGGGGAGACCCAGTACTTC. Amino acids: CASSPSPTLGETQYF.

This rearrangement joins TRBV19 to TRBJ1-4, with D maybe TRBD1 (5 bases). V lost 5 bases to trimming and J lost 3 bases, with 7 bases between them. This CDR3 comprises 13 residues. Germline V gene data show CDR1 as LNHDA and CDR2 as SQIVND (reference sequence). This CDR3 is CASSGGANEKLFF. CDR3 DNA sequence: TGTGCCAGTAGTGGGGGGGCTAATGAAAAACTGTTTTTT.

The chain is built from TRBV18 and TRBJ1-1; D is ambiguous. This CDR3 has 14 amino acids. Germline CDR1 and CDR2: KGHSH and LQKENI. Trimming took 2 bases from V and 10 from J, leaving 17 bases between them. The DNA of the CDR3 is TGTGCCAGCTCACCAGATTCCGTCGGGAGGAGAGCTTTCTTT. Translation gives CASSPDSVGRRAFF.

The rearrangement joins TRBV6-6 to TRBJ1-3; D unresolved. The V end was cut by 2 bases, the J end by 4 bases, with 9 bases between. The germline gives CDR1 MNHNY, CDR2 SVGAGI (reference sequence). The CDR3 spans 14 residues. The CDR3 DNA follows: TGTGCCAGCAGTTACGACAACGGAGGAAACACCATATATTTT. Amino acids: CASSYDNGGNTIYF.